Listed here are 3 T cell receptor beta chains from one sample, sequenced in a study of CD8 T cells in Susac syndrome. With random hexamers, reverse transcription was performed on about 0.5 to 1 ug of RNA. Each CDR3 protein gets one entry after TCRdb re-called the immunoSEQ multiplex PCR reads with MiXCR. The sample carries 85,000 to 90,000 distinct CDR3 sequences, 85% to 95% recorded once. The sample taken for sequencing was CD8+ T cells from PBMCs. The receptor set was obtained from a human donor in good health.

The chain combines TRBV4-1 with TRBJ2-1; 15 bases line up with TRBD2. This CDR3 is built from 20 residues. Losses at the gene ends were 2 bases for V and 3 bases for J; bases not matched to a gene: 11. Germline CDR1 reads MGHRA; CDR2 reads YSYEKL. The CDR3 loop is CASSQPGLAGGSGNYNEQFF. CDR3 in DNA: TGCGCCAGCAGCCAACCGGGACTAGCGGGGGGCTCCGGGAACTACAATGAGCAGTTCTTC.

This clonotype was seen a single time. The genes are TRBV5-1 and TRBJ1-4; D unclear. CDR3 length: 13 residues. Trimming cost V 0 bases and J 8 bases, with 8 bases left between them. Germline V gene lookup returns CDR1 SGHRS and CDR2 YFSETQ. The chain's CDR3 is CASSLDPREKLFF. The CDR3, as DNA: TGCGCCAGCAGCTTGGACCCCAGGGAAAAACTGTTTTTT.

V gene TRBV12-3 or TRBV12-4 combines with J gene TRBJ1-2; D is unclear. The CDR3 spans 13 residues. Trimming took off 1 base at V and 5 bases at J, with 8 bases between the two ends. DNA of the CDR3: TGTGCCAGCAGTTTAGGAGCCGGATATGGCTACACCTTC. Translated: CASSLGAGYGYTF.